This is a list of T cell receptor beta chains from one sample in a study of T cells after posttransplantation cyclophosphamide. The method was immunoSEQ multiplex PCR; TCRdb's version includes in-frame clones alone and lacks a portion of them. The sample shows 10,000 to 15,000 clones, no singletons; the ten largest hold 20% to 30%. Here the sequenced sample was PBMCs, taken after allogeneic stem cell transplant with posttransplant cyclophosphamide. These receptor sequences come from a female patient in her 40s who received an allogeneic stem cell transplant from an unrelated donor, was CMV-positive, and had acute GVHD only. Certain T cells may be donor cells from the graft. CDR3s include the opening cysteine and the closing phenylalanine or tryptophan. Each record gives: clone size, V gene, D gene, CDR3 length, J gene, CDR3 DNA, CDR3 protein. The D gene is left open where the match is weak. A row's size may be missing; if present it is once, few, many or a size class.

>few|TRBV20-1|.|11|TRBJ1-5
TGCAGTGCTAGCTTAAATCAGCCCCAGCATTTT
CSASLNQPQHF
>few|TRBV5-1|.|15|TRBJ2-7
TGCGCCAGCAGCTTGTTTGGCAGGGGCTCCTACGAGCAGTACTTC
CASSLFGRGSYEQYF
>few|TRBV28|TRBD1|14|TRBJ2-1
TGTGCCACCAACACGGGACAGCGAGTCAATGAGCAGTTCTTC
CATNTGQRVNEQFF
>many|TRBV5-1|.|12|TRBJ2-1
TGCGCCAGCAGCGCTAGCCTCAATGAGCAGTTCTTC
CASSASLNEQFF
>many|TRBV19|TRBD1|15|TRBJ1-2
TGTGCCAGTACCCCGACAGGGGATGTGAGGTATGGCTACACCTTC
CASTPTGDVRYGYTF
>many|TRBV4-1|TRBD2|13|TRBJ2-1
TGCGCCAGCAGCCAAGCCGGGACTAGGGAGCAGTTCTTC
CASSQAGTREQFF
>many|TRBV13|TRBD1|14|TRBJ1-5
TGTGCCAGCAGCGTCGGGACAGGAAATCAGCCCCAGCATTTT
CASSVGTGNQPQHF
>few|TRBV19|.|15|TRBJ2-3
TGTGCCAGTAGTATCAGGACACGGAGTCCAGATACGCAGTATTTT
CASSIRTRSPDTQYF
>.|TRBV27|TRBD2|13|TRBJ2-7
TGTGCCAGCAAACTAGCGGGGGCGTGGGAGCAGTACTTC
CASKLAGAWEQYF
>.|TRBV5-1|TRBD2|15|TRBJ2-7
TGCGCCAGCAGCTTGGGGGGCGGGGGAGCTAGCGAGCAGTACTTC
CASSLGGGGASEQYF
>.|TRBV9|.|14|TRBJ1-2
TGTGCCAGCAGCTTATCCCAGGTAGTAAATGGCTACACCTTC
CASSLSQVVNGYTF
>few|TRBV7-2|TRBD2|16|TRBJ2-2
TGTGCCAGCAGCTACGGTTCGGGGGGGGGCACCGGGGAGCTGTTTTTT
CASSYGSGGGTGELFF
>many|TRBV5-1|TRBD2|17|TRBJ2-1
TGCGCCAGCAGCTTGGAGGGATTAGCGGGAGGTGACAATGAGCAGTTCTTC
CASSLEGLAGGDNEQFF
>many|TRBV14|.|14|TRBJ2-7
TGTGCCAGCAGCCCGTTGGGGGGGCCCTACGAGCAGTACTTC
CASSPLGGPYEQYF
>many|TRBV4-2|.|16|TRBJ2-5
TGTGCCAGCAGCCAAGATCGAGGCGGGATGATTTGGACCCAGTACTTC
CASSQDRGGMIWTQYF
>many|TRBV29-1|.|12|TRBJ1-4
TGCAGCGTTTCAGGGCCCGACGAAAAACTGTTTTTT
CSVSGPDEKLFF
>many|TRBV19|TRBD1|16|TRBJ1-6
TGTGCCAGTACGGACAGGGGGCTCTCCTATAATTCACCCCTCCACTTT
CASTDRGLSYNSPLHF
>many|TRBV7-2|.|13|TRBJ1-4
TGTGCCAGCAGCTTAGACGGAGGTCTTAAACTGTTTTTT
CASSLDGGLKLFF
>.|TRBV7-9|TRBD1|13|TRBJ1-2
TGTGCCAGCAGCTTCTTACAGGGGCTTGGCTACACCTTC
CASSFLQGLGYTF
>many|TRBV11-2|TRBD1|16|TRBJ1-2
TGTGCCAGCAGCTCACACGTGGGGGACAGCCCCTATGGCTACACCTTC
CASSSHVGDSPYGYTF
>few|TRBV27|.|15|TRBJ2-6
TGTGCCAGCAGCGTAGGGGGCTCTGGGGCCAACGTCCTGACTTTC
CASSVGGSGANVLTF
>few|TRBV7-6|.|17|TRBJ2-3
TGTGCCAGCAGCTTATGGACGGGAGGTGGAGGGGGAGATACGCAGTATTTT
CASSLWTGGGGGDTQYF
>few|TRBV10-1|.|16|TRBJ2-6
TGCGCCAGCAGTGAGTCCTACAGTTCTGGGGCCAACGTCCTGACTTTC
CASSESYSSGANVLTF
>.|TRBV5-3|.|19|TRBJ1-3
TGTGCCAGAAGCTTGTGTGTTGTTGAGACAGGCTACTCTGGAAACACCATATATTTT
CARSLCVVETGYSGNTIYF
>.|TRBV28|.|13|TRBJ1-5
TGTGCCAGCAGGCTCGACGGGAATCAGCCCCAGCATTTT
CASRLDGNQPQHF
>many|TRBV27|.|13|TRBJ2-3
TGTGCCAGCAGTTACACCGTCACAGACACGCAGTATTTT
CASSYTVTDTQYF
>many|TRBV11-2|.|15|TRBJ2-7
TGTGCCAGCAGCTTAGCTCCGGATAGGGGGTACGAGCAGTACTTC
CASSLAPDRGYEQYF
>.|TRBV9|TRBD2|15|TRBJ2-1
TGTGCCAGCAGCCCGACTAGCGGATCCTACAATGAGCAGTTCTTC
CASSPTSGSYNEQFF
>.|TRBV14|.|13|TRBJ2-7
TGTGCCAGCAGCCCGACTAGATCTTACGAGCAGTACTTC
CASSPTRSYEQYF
>many|TRBV4-2|.|14|TRBJ2-3
TGTGCCAGCAGCCAAGGCGCAGGGATAGATACGCAGTATTTT
CASSQGAGIDTQYF
>many|TRBV7-7|.|13|TRBJ1-1
TGTGCTAGCAGCTCAGGCCCGGACACTGAAGCTTTCTTT
CASSSGPDTEAFF
>many|TRBV28|TRBD1|16|TRBJ1-6
TGTGCCAGCAGTTTGACGACAGGGACGTATAATTCACCCCTCCACTTT
CASSLTTGTYNSPLHF
>.|TRBV7-2|.|16|TRBJ2-5
TGTGCCAGCAGCTTCTCTAGTTGGCAAACCCAAGAGACCCAGTACTTC
CASSFSSWQTQETQYF